These T cell receptor beta chains were read from a single sample in a study of blood T cell repertoires in COVID-19. Profiled with immunoSEQ multiplex PCR; TCRdb holds only in-frame clones, not every one. Here the sample spans fewer than 300,000 clones, approximately 81% being singletons. Material: peripheral blood. These receptors were collected from an older woman with active or convalescent COVID-19. Both conserved end residues are part of each CDR3. The D gene is left open where the match is weak. Not all rows give a size; the values are once, few, many and, for expanded clones, a class.

J gene | D gene | clone size | V gene | CDR3 protein | CDR3 DNA
TRBJ1-1 | TRBD1 | . | TRBV5-1 | CASSNGQGPMNTEAFF | TGCGCCAGCAGCAACGGACAGGGGCCTATGAACACTGAAGCTTTCTTT
TRBJ2-7 | . | . | TRBV14 | CASSQAHEQYF | TGTGCCAGCAGCCAGGCCCACGAGCAGTACTTC
TRBJ2-3 | . | many | TRBV19 | CASSILALTSTDTQYF | TGTGCCAGTAGTATCTTAGCACTAACTAGCACAGATACGCAGTATTTT
TRBJ1-1 | . | once | TRBV10-3 | CAISPDRGDTEAFF | TGTGCCATCAGTCCCGACCGGGGGGACACTGAAGCTTTCTTT
TRBJ2-7 | . | . | TRBV7-2 | CASNIGQNSYEQYF | TGTGCCAGCAACATCGGACAGAACTCCTACGAGCAGTACTTC
TRBJ1-2 | TRBD1 | once | TRBV27 | CASSRIPTGEGYTF | TGTGCCAGCAGTCGGATCCCGACAGGGGAAGGCTACACCTTC
TRBJ2-7 | TRBD1 | . | TRBV18 | CASSPNTGETYEQYF | TGTGCCAGCTCACCCAACACAGGGGAGACCTACGAGCAGTACTTC
TRBJ1-2 | TRBD1 | . | TRBV20-1 | CSASIGTEIYGYTF | TGCAGTGCTAGTATTGGGACAGAGATTTATGGCTACACCTTC
TRBJ1-1 | . | . | TRBV27 | CASSPIMTRGGRGVRGNEAFF | TGTGCCAGCAGTCCAATTATGACTAGGGGGGGGCGCGGGGTGAGGGGGAACGAAGCTTTCTTT
TRBJ2-1 | TRBD2 | . | TRBV9 | CASSLGRGAYNEQFF | TGTGCCAGCTCCTTGGGGCGGGGGGCATACAATGAGCAGTTCTTC
TRBJ1-4 | . | . | TRBV5-1 | CASSPGVTARNEKLFF | TGCGCCAGCAGCCCGGGGGTGACGGCACGTAATGAAAAACTGTTTTTT
TRBJ2-3 | . | . | TRBV9 | CASSAGLDRTDTQYF | TGTGCCAGCAGCGCCGGACTGGACCGCACAGATACGCAGTATTTT
TRBJ1-4 | TRBD1 | once | TRBV19 | CASQDRGTNEKLFF | TGTGCCAGCCAAGACAGGGGAACTAATGAAAAACTGTTTTTT
TRBJ1-5 | TRBD1 | . | TRBV4-1 | CASSVGDGTGYQPQHF | TGCGCCAGCAGCGTAGGGGACGGGACAGGGTATCAGCCCCAGCATTTT
TRBJ1-1 | . | . | TRBV7-8 | CASSQRGGWDTEAFF | TGTGCCAGCAGCCAGCGGGGGGGTTGGGACACTGAAGCTTTCTTT
TRBJ2-5 | TRBD1 | . | TRBV19 | CASSIRGQGALGLQETQYF | TGTGCCAGTAGTATAAGGGGTCAGGGGGCCCTCGGGCTACAAGAGACCCAGTACTTC
TRBJ1-6 | . | . | TRBV7-9 | CASSPGNSSPLHF | TGTGCCAGCAGCCCGGGGAATTCCTCACCCCTCCACTTT
TRBJ1-5 | . | . | TRBV7-9 | CASSLAAPGVRNQPQHF | TGTGCCAGCAGCTTAGCGGCCCCCGGGGTTCGCAATCAGCCCCAGCATTTT
TRBJ2-3 | . | . | TRBV15 | CATSRGGTGSTDTQYF | TGTGCCACCAGCAGGGGGGGGACAGGTTCCACAGATACGCAGTATTTT
TRBJ1-6 | TRBD1 | . | TRBV5-6 | CASSSRQGSRINSPLHF | TGTGCCAGCAGCTCCAGACAGGGTTCAAGAATCAATTCACCCCTCCACTTT
TRBJ2-1 | . | . | TRBV9 | CASSPRGSLPPSFQFF | TGTGCCAGCAGCCCAAGGGGGAGTCTCCCGCCTTCCTTCCAGTTCTTC
TRBJ2-7 | TRBD1 | . | TRBV28 | CASSLIPGQGNAQYF | TGTGCCAGCAGTTTAATCCCAGGACAGGGGAACGCGCAGTACTTC
TRBJ2-6 | TRBD1 | . | TRBV10-2 | CASSDRLGQGPFAGANVLTF | TGCGCCAGCAGTGACAGGTTGGGACAGGGTCCCTTTGCGGGGGCCAACGTCCTGACTTTC
TRBJ2-7 | TRBD2 | . | TRBV19 | CASSIRLTSGGAGEQYF | TGTGCCAGTAGTATACGGTTGACTAGCGGGGGGGCAGGCGAGCAGTACTTC
TRBJ1-1 | . | once | TRBV19 | CASTLMGGAWEATEAFF | TGTGCCAGTACTCTAATGGGGGGGGCGTGGGAAGCAACTGAAGCTTTCTTT
TRBJ1-1 | . | once | TRBV29-1 | CSVKTERAFF | TGCAGCGTCAAGACAGAGAGAGCTTTCTTT
TRBJ2-1 | TRBD1 | once | TRBV7-8 | CAGGDRDRGLDEQFF | TGTGCCGGAGGAGACCGGGACAGGGGGCTCGATGAGCAGTTCTTC
TRBJ1-5 | . | . | TRBV15 | CATSRVIPQVSNQPQHF | TGTGCCACCAGCAGAGTGATCCCACAGGTTAGCAATCAGCCCCAGCATTTT
TRBJ2-1 | . | . | TRBV11-2 | CASSQSGQYNEQFF | TGTGCCAGCAGCCAAAGCGGACAGTACAATGAGCAGTTCTTC
TRBJ2-4 | TRBD2 | once | TRBV6-6 | CASSYGSQTSGGARDF | TGTGCCAGCAGTTACGGGTCCCAGACTAGCGGGGGGGCGCGTGACTTC
TRBJ2-5 | TRBD2 | . | TRBV6-2/TRBV6-3 | CASSKNRLAAQETQYF | TGTGCCAGCAGTAAGAACAGACTAGCGGCCCAAGAGACCCAGTACTTC
TRBJ2-7 | TRBD1 | . | TRBV7-7 | CASSSSPGQFGEQYF | TGTGCCAGCAGCTCTAGTCCGGGACAGTTTGGGGAGCAGTACTTC
TRBJ1-2 | TRBD1 | . | TRBV5-1 | CASSTGQGVGNYGYTF | TGCGCCAGCAGCACGGGACAGGGTGTGGGGAACTATGGCTACACCTTC
TRBJ1-2 | TRBD1 | . | TRBV7-2 | CASSLVIGGAYGYTF | TGTGCCAGCAGCTTAGTGATAGGGGGCGCCTATGGCTACACCTTC
TRBJ1-1 | TRBD1 | . | TRBV7-9 | CASSLSRRPTGNWLGAFF | TGTGCCAGCAGCTTATCTAGGAGGCCGACAGGGAACTGGTTAGGAGCTTTCTTT
TRBJ1-2 | . | . | TRBV27 | CASSSAGSGYGYTF | TGTGCCAGCAGTTCTGCGGGATCGGGGTATGGCTACACCTTC
TRBJ1-2 | TRBD1 | . | TRBV14 | CASSPELRDRGWGYTF | TGTGCCAGCAGCCCCGAACTCCGGGACAGGGGTTGGGGCTACACCTTC
TRBJ1-1 | TRBD1 | . | TRBV11-2 | CASSNTGGSMNTEAFF | TGTGCCAGCAGTAACACAGGGGGGTCCATGAACACTGAAGCTTTCTTT
TRBJ2-5 | . | . | TRBV15 | CATSAPQGLGETQYF | TGTGCCACCAGCGCTCCGCAGGGGTTGGGAGAGACCCAGTACTTC
TRBJ1-1 | . | . | TRBV19 | CASSEETKTEAFF | TGTGCCAGTAGTGAGGAGACGAAGACTGAAGCTTTCTTT
TRBJ1-4 | . | . | TRBV4-3 | CASSPRGGDEKLFF | TGCGCCAGCAGCCCTCGGGGGGGGGATGAAAAACTGTTTTTT
TRBJ2-1 | TRBD2 | once | TRBV6-5 | CASSYSGLASDEQFF | TGTGCCAGCAGTTACTCAGGACTAGCTAGTGATGAGCAGTTCTTC
TRBJ1-1 | . | once | TRBV7-3 | CASSLWEGGEAFF | TGTGCCAGCAGCTTATGGGAGGGCGGTGAAGCTTTCTTT
TRBJ1-5 | . | many | TRBV5-6 | CASSFGPFGDLDQPQHF | TGTGCCAGCAGCTTCGGCCCGTTCGGGGACTTGGATCAGCCCCAGCATTTT
TRBJ2-1 | . | . | TRBV10-1 | CASSDGQNNEQFF | TGCGCCAGCAGTGATGGGCAGAACAATGAGCAGTTCTTC